The 25 T cell receptor beta chains presented below share a single source sample, sequenced in a study of cytotoxic CD8 clonotypes in ibrutinib-treated CLL. The protocol was immunoSEQ multiplex PCR, while the TCRdb copy is restricted to in-frame clones and leaves out a portion. The sample gives approximately 47,000 clones, 50% to 75% of which show up once; roughly 21% is in the top ten. The sample was PBMCs, taken after 24 months of ibrutinib treatment. These receptors came from a human donor with chronic lymphocytic leukemia.

The rearrangement links TRBV18 to TRBJ1-5; 8 positions agree with TRBD1. CDR1 KGHSH and CDR2 LQKENI come from the germline V gene. The ends lost 6 bases at V and 4 bases at J; junction bases unmatched: 5. CDR3 length equals 14 residues. Here the CDR3 DNA reads TGTGCCAGCTCGGGGGGGACAGGAAATCAGCCCCAGCATTTT. This encodes CASSGGTGNQPQHF.

The chain is built from TRBV11-3 and TRBJ2-3, with 9 bases lining up with TRBD2. Germline V gene sequence: CDR1 SGHNT, CDR2 YENEEA. V was clipped by 6 bases and J by 5 bases; unmatched bases: 6. The CDR3 totals 14 residues. The CDR3 sequence: CASSRGGAGDTQYF. CDR3 nucleotides: TGTGCCAGCAGTCGCGGGGGGGCTGGAGATACGCAGTATTTT.

This clone was seen a few times. This CDR3 reads CASSFRTSGLYTQYEQYF. CDR3 sequence (DNA): TGTGCCAGCAGCTTCCGGACTAGCGGCCTCTATACTCAATACGAGCAGTACTTC. The J gene is TRBJ2-7, the V gene TRBV5-6, with 10 positions matching TRBD2. V dropped 2 bases and J dropped 4; count of bases not matched to a gene: 15. The length of the CDR3 is 18 residues. The germline V gene has CDR1 SGHDT and CDR2 YYEEEE. Variable domain in full (rest from reference TRBV5-6 and TRBJ2-7): DAGVTQSPTHLIKTRGQQVTLRCSPKSGHDTVSWYQQALGQGPQFIFQYYEEEERQRGNFPDRFSGHQFPNYSSELNVNALLLGDSALYLCASSFRTSGLYTQYEQYFGPGTRLTVT.

J is TRBJ1-4 and V is TRBV6-1, with 8 bases fitting TRBD1. Germline assignment: CDR1 MNHNS and CDR2 SASEGT. The J segment lost 4 bases and the V segment lost 4 bases, leaving 5 bases of the junction unmatched. The CDR3 extends over 15 amino acids. Here the CDR3 DNA reads TGTGCCAGCAGTGGACGACAGGGGAGTAATGAAAAACTGTTTTTT. Its translation is CASSGRQGSNEKLFF.

The chain employs TRBV27 and TRBJ2-7, with 8 bases matching TRBD1. The CDR3 loop spans 16 amino acids. The junction had 12 bases not matched to a gene; V was cut back by 6 bases and J by 2 bases. Germline values: CDR1 MNHEY, CDR2 SMNVEV (reference sequence). The CDR3 is CASRNSGGQGTYEQYF. CDR3 bases: TGTGCCAGCAGAAACAGTGGAGGACAGGGAACCTACGAGCAGTACTTC.

This clone was seen many times. V and J are TRBV5-6 and TRBJ1-2; no firm D call. V was pared by 6 bases and J by 5 bases, with 14 bases between. Germline CDR1 and CDR2: SGHDT and YYEEEE. There are 13 residues in the CDR3. CDR3 sequence (DNA): TGTGCCAGCACCCCCCAGATGAGGTATGGCTACACCTTC. Encoded protein: CASTPQMRYGYTF. Together with reference TRBV5-6 and TRBJ1-2, the CDR3 gives the full variable domain: DAGVTQSPTHLIKTRGQQVTLRCSPKSGHDTVSWYQQALGQGPQFIFQYYEEEERQRGNFPDRFSGHQFPNYSSELNVNALLLGDSALYLCASTPQMRYGYTFGSGTRLTVV.

This chain uses TRBV18 with TRBJ2-5; tentatively, D is TRBD1 (6 bases). CDR3 length equals 18 residues. Germline values: CDR1 KGHSH, CDR2 LQKENI. Deletions cut 2 bases from V and 5 bases from J, with 24 bases between. CDR3 in amino acids: CASSPISGTNRERETQYF. Written as DNA, the CDR3 is TGTGCCAGCTCACCAATTAGTGGGACCAACAGGGAGAGGGAGACCCAGTACTTC. Drawing the rest from reference TRBV18 and TRBJ2-5, the complete variable domain is NAGVMQNPRHLVRRRGQEARLRCSPMKGHSHVYWYRQLPEEGLKFMVYLQKENIIDESGMPKERFSAEFPKEGPSILRIQQVVRGDSAAYFCASSPISGTNRERETQYFGPGTRLLVL.

This chain uses TRBV19 with TRBJ2-7; D is tentatively TRBD1 or TRBD2 (5 bases each). CDR1 and CDR2 from the germline V gene are LNHDA and SQIVND (reference sequence). V shed 7 bases and J shed 9 bases, with 19 bases lying between them. The CDR3 extends over 13 amino acids. This CDR3 reads CASTPRDGRGQYF. DNA for the CDR3: TGTGCCAGTACCCCAAGGGACGGTCGCGGGCAGTACTTC.

The chain joins TRBV18 to TRBJ2-7; a possible D gene is TRBD1 (5 bases). This CDR3 region has 14 residues. V lost 3 bases, J lost 6 bases, and 15 bases lay in between. Germline loops: CDR1 KGHSH, CDR2 LQKENI. Here the CDR3 DNA reads TGTGCCAGCTCACCGCAGGGATTATCATCCGAGCAGTACTTC. This codes for CASSPQGLSSEQYF.

This sequence joins TRBV10-3 and TRBJ2-1; D unresolved. There are 15 residues in the CDR3. Looked up from germline, CDR1 is ENHRY and CDR2 is SYGVKD. Trimming cost V 3 bases and J 2 bases, with 11 bases left between them. The CDR3 DNA reads TGTGCCATCAGTGACTCAGGCAAGCCCTACAATGAGCAGTTCTTC. Protein product: CAISDSGKPYNEQFF.

The genes are TRBV9 and TRBJ1-2; D ambiguous. This CDR3 contains 15 residues. The germline gives CDR1 SGDLS, CDR2 YYNGEE. The V end lost 0 bases, the J end lost 0 bases, and 9 bases lay between the germline ends. CDR3 region: CASSVVGVPNYGYTF. CDR3 nucleotides: TGTGCCAGCAGCGTAGTTGGGGTTCCTAACTATGGCTACACCTTC.

This chain uses TRBV2 with TRBJ1-1; D is unclear. The CDR3 consists of 11 residues. Germline CDR1 reads SNHLY; CDR2 reads FYNNEI. The V end was cut by 9 bases, the J end by 7 bases, with 12 bases between. The CDR3 is CARRAPIEAFF. The CDR3 DNA sequence: TGTGCCAGAAGGGCACCTATTGAAGCTTTCTTT.

The CDR3 DNA sequence: TGTGCCAGCGGGCAGTATAACACTGAAGCTTTCTTT. This encodes CASGQYNTEAFF. The J gene is TRBJ1-1, the V gene TRBV5-4, with unresolved D. CDR1 is SGHNT, CDR2 YYREEE, per germline (reference sequence). The CDR3 runs 12 residues. Trimming left V 7 bases short and J 2 bases short, with 9 bases between. Full variable domain (remainder filled in from reference TRBV5-4 and TRBJ1-1): ETGVTQSPTHLIKTRGQQVTLRCSSQSGHNTVSWYQQALGQGPQFIFQYYREEENGRGNFPPRFSGLQFPNYSSELNVNALELDDSALYLCASGQYNTEAFFGQGTRLTVV.

The chain is built from TRBV5-1 and TRBJ1-1; 9 bases align to TRBD1. With V trimmed by 0 bases and J by 0 bases, 9 bases remained unmatched. CDR3 length equals 18 residues. CDR1 SGHRS and CDR2 YFSETQ come from the germline V gene. The CDR3 here is CASSLATGGIRLNTEAFF. The CDR3 region has the DNA TGCGCCAGCAGCTTGGCTACAGGGGGCATACGACTGAACACTGAAGCTTTCTTT.

This sequence joins TRBV9 and TRBJ1-2; D may be TRBD1 (5 bases). The CDR3 runs 16 residues. The V and J ends lost 0 bases and 8 bases respectively, with 20 bases between them. CDR1 SGDLS and CDR2 YYNGEE come from the germline V gene. The CDR3, as DNA: TGTGCCAGCAGCGTAGACGGATTGACCGGGGCCAGCGGCTACACCTTC. This gives the protein CASSVDGLTGASGYTF.

The sample holds a few counts of this clone. V is TRBV28 and J is TRBJ2-7, with a weak D call TRBD1 (5 bases). CDR1 is MDHEN, CDR2 SYDVKM, per germline. Trimming stripped 6 bases from V and 3 bases from J, with 6 bases between. The CDR3 length is 11 residues. DNA of the CDR3: TGTGCCAGCAGGGACATCTACGAGCAGTACTTC. Translation gives CASRDIYEQYF.

The chain combines TRBV30 with TRBJ1-6; tentatively, D is TRBD1 (5 bases). The ends were cut back, 5 bases at V and 7 bases at J, with 12 bases in the middle. CDR1 and CDR2 from the germline V gene are GTSNPN and SVGIG (reference sequence). The CDR3 is 13 amino acids. CDR3 sequence (DNA): TGTGCCTGGGGCAGGGTAAACAATTCACCCCTCCACTTT. It translates to CAWGRVNNSPLHF.

V usage is TRBV5-1 and J usage is TRBJ2-7; weak D call: TRBD2 (5 bases). From germline, CDR1 is SGHRS and CDR2 YFSETQ. This CDR3 spans 12 amino acids. Trimming removed 1 base from V and 4 bases from J, with 6 bases in between. The CDR3 DNA follows: TGCGCCAGCAGCTTGTCGGGGTACGAGCAGTACTTC. Its protein product is CASSLSGYEQYF.

This sequence joins TRBV7-3 and TRBJ2-6; TRBD1 matches at 8 bases. The CDR3 spans 17 residues. Per the germline V gene, CDR1 is SGHTA and CDR2 is FQGTGA. V shed 2 bases and J 1 base; nucleotides not matched to a gene: 4. The DNA for the CDR3 is TGTGCCAGCAGCTTAGGGACAGGCCTTTCTGGGGCCAACGTCCTGACTTTC. It encodes CASSLGTGLSGANVLTF. Full variable domain (missing parts from reference TRBV7-3 and TRBJ2-6): GAGVSQTPSNKVTEKGKYVELRCDPISGHTALYWYRQSLGQGPEFLIYFQGTGAADDSGLPNDRFFAVRPEGSVSTLKIQRTERGDSAVYLCASSLGTGLSGANVLTFGAGSRLTVL.

The chain employs TRBV6-5 and TRBJ1-2, with D unclear. CDR1 is MNHEY and CDR2 is SVGAGI in the germline V gene. There are 11 residues in the CDR3. V shed 8 bases and J shed 5 bases, with 9 bases lying between them. The CDR3 reads CASGREYGYTF. The DNA of the CDR3 is TGTGCCAGCGGGCGGGAGTATGGCTACACCTTC.

J is TRBJ1-2 and V is TRBV11-2, with TRBD1 matching over 10 bases. With V trimmed by 4 bases and J by 8 bases, 10 bases remained unmatched. This CDR3 contains 15 residues. Germline V gene data show CDR1 as SGHAT and CDR2 as FQNNGV. The CDR3 reads CASSSSTTGGQGYTF. The CDR3, as DNA: TGTGCCAGCAGCTCGTCAACGACAGGGGGCCAAGGCTACACCTTC.

V is TRBV6-5 and J is TRBJ1-2; D might be TRBD1 (6 bases). Trimming stripped 2 bases from V and 2 bases from J, with 9 bases between. Germline V gene lookup returns CDR1 MNHEY and CDR2 SVGAGI. CDR3 length: 14 amino acids. This CDR3 reads CASSYEDRNYGYTF. CDR3 in DNA: TGTGCCAGCAGTTACGAGGACAGAAACTATGGCTACACCTTC.

The chain employs TRBV19 and TRBJ1-3; no firm D call. V gave up 5 bases and J gave up 0 bases, with 11 bases separating them. The CDR3 has 15 amino acids. Germline V lookup: CDR1 LNHDA, CDR2 SQIVND (reference sequence). The CDR3 bases are TGTGCCAGTAGTCCCGGCACAGTCTCTGGAAACACCATATATTTT. Encoded protein: CASSPGTVSGNTIYF.

The chain carries TRBV4-1 and TRBJ1-5; D call uncertain. CDR3 length: 16 amino acids. The V end lost 3 bases, the J end lost 5 bases, and 17 bases lay between the germline ends. CDR1 is MGHRA and CDR2 is YSYEKL in the germline V gene. CDR3 amino acids: CASSHDNPFGDQPQHF. CDR3 in DNA: TGCGCCAGCAGCCACGACAACCCATTCGGCGATCAGCCCCAGCATTTT.

The chain couples TRBV27 to TRBJ2-1, with TRBD2 as a possible D gene (6 bases). The CDR3 runs to 14 residues. Trimming cost V 3 bases and J 8 bases, with 14 bases left between them. CDR1 MNHEY and CDR2 SMNVEV come from the germline V gene (reference sequence). In DNA, the CDR3 is TGTGCCAGCAGTTTCCTGCTAGCGTGGGATGAGCAGTTCTTC. It is translated as CASSFLLAWDEQFF.